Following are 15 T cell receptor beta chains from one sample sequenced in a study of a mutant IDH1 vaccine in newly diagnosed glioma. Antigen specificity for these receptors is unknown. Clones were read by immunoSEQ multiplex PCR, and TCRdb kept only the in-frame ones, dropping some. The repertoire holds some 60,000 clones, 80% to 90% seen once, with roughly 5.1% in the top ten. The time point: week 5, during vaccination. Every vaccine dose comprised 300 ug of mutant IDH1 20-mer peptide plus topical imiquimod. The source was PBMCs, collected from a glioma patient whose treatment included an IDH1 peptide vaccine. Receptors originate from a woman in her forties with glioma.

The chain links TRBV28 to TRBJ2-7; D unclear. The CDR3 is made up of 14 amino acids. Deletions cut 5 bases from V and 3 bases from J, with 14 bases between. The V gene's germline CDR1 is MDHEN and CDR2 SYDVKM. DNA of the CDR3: TGTGCCAGCAGTCCCTCTGGGAACCTCTACGAGCAGTACTTC. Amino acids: CASSPSGNLYEQYF.

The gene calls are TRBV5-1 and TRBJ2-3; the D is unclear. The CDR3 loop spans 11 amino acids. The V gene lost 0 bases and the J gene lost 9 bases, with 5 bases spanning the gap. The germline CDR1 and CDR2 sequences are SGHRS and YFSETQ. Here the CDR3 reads CASSLDGTQYF. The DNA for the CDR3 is TGCGCCAGCAGCTTGGACGGAACGCAGTATTTT.

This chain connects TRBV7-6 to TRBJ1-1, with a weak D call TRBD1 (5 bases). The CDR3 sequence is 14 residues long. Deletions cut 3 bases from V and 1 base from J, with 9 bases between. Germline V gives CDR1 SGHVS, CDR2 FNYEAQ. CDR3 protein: CASSFSGGNTEAFF. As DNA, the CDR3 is TGTGCCAGCAGCTTTTCGGGGGGGAACACTGAAGCTTTCTTT.

The CDR3 is CASRRSGTQETQYF. Written as DNA, the CDR3 is TGTGCCAGCAGGAGATCCGGGACCCAAGAGACCCAGTACTTC. The chain recombines TRBV6-1 with TRBJ2-5; possibly TRBD1 or TRBD2 for D (5 bases each). Trimming pared 6 bases from V and 1 base from J, leaving 12 bases between. Germline CDR1 is MNHNS and CDR2 is SASEGT. The CDR3 has 14 residues.

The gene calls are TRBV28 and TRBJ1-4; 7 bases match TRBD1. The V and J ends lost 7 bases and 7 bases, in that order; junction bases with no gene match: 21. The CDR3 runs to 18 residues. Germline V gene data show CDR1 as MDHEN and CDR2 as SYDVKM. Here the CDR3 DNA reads TGTGCCAGCACCCCGACAGGGAATAGAAAACGGGGTGGTGAAAAACTGTTTTTT. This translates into CASTPTGNRKRGGEKLFF.

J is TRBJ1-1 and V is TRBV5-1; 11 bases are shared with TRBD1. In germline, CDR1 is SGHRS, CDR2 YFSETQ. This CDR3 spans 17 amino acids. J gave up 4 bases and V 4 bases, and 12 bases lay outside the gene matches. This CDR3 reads CASSRAPGQGESTEAFF. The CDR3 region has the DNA TGCGCCAGCAGCCGCGCGCCGGGACAGGGGGAGAGCACTGAAGCTTTCTTT.

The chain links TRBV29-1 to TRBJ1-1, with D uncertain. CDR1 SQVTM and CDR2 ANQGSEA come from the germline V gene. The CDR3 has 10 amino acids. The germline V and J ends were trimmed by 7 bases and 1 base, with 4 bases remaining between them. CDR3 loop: CSAENTEAFF. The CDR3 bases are TGCAGCGCTGAGAACACTGAAGCTTTCTTT.

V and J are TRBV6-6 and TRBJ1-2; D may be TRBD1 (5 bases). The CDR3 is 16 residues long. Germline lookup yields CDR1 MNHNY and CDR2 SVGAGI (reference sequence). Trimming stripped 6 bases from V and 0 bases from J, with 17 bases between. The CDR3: CASSPQGPLANYGYTF. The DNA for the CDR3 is TGTGCCAGCAGCCCGCAGGGTCCCCTAGCTAACTATGGCTACACCTTC.

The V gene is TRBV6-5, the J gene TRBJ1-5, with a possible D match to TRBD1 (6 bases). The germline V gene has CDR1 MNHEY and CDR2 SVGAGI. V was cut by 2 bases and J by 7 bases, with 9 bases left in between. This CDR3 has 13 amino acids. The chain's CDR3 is CASSYRGQQPQHF. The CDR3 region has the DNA TGTGCCAGCAGTTACCGGGGGCAGCAGCCCCAGCATTTT.

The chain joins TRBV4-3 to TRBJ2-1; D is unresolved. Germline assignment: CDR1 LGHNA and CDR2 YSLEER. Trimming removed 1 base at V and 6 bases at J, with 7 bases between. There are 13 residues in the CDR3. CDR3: CASSQVLLNEQFF. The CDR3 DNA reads TGCGCCAGCAGCCAAGTGCTCCTCAATGAGCAGTTCTTC.

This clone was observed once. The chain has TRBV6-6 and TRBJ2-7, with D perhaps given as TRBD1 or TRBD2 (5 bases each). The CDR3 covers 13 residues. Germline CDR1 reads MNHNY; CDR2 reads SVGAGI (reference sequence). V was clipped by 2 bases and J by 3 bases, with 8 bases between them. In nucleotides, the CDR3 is TGTGCCAGCAGTTACCGGGACGGCTACGAGCAGTACTTC. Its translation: CASSYRDGYEQYF.

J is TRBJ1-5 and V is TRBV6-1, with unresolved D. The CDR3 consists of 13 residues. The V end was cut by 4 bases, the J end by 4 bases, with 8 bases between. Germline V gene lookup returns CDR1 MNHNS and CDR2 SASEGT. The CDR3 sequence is CASSAKGNQPQHF. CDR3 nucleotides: TGTGCCAGCAGTGCAAAGGGAAATCAGCCCCAGCATTTT.

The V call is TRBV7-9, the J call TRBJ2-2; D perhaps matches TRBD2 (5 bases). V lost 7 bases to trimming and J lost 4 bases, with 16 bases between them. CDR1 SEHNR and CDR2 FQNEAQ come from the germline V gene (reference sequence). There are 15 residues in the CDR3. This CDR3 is CASTPGGLVTGELFF. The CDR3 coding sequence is TGTGCCAGCACCCCCGGAGGCCTCGTCACCGGGGAGCTGTTTTTT.

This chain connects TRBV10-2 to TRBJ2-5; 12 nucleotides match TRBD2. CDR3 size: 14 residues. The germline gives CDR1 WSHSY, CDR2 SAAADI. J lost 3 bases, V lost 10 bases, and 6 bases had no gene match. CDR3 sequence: CATGTSGLKETQYF. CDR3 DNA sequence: TGCGCCACTGGGACTAGCGGGCTTAAAGAGACCCAGTACTTC.

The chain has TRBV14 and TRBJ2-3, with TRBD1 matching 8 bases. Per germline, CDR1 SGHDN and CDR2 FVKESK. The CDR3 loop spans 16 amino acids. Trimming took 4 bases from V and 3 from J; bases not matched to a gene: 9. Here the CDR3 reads CASSRNRGSGTDTQYF. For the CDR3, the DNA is TGTGCCAGCAGCCGTAACAGGGGGTCGGGAACAGATACGCAGTATTTT.